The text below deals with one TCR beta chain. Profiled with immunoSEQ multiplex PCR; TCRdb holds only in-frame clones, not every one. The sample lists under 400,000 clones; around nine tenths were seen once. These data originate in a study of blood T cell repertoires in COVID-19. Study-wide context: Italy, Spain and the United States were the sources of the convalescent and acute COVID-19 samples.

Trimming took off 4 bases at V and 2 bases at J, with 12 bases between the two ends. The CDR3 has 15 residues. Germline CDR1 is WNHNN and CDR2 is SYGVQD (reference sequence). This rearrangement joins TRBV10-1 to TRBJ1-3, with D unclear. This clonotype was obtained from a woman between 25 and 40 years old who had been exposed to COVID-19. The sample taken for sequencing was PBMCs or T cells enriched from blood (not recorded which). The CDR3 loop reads CASSANSGPGNTIYF. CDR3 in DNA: TGCGCCAGCAGTGCCAACAGTGGTCCTGGAAACACCATATATTTT.